These 7 T cell receptor beta chains share one sample of origin, sequenced in a study of T-cell reconstitution after alpha-beta-depleted transplantation in children. Unique molecular identifiers were incorporated when the TCRbeta library was constructed. TCRdb passed the PCR reads through MiXCR, listing each CDR3 protein once. Counted here are hundreds of thousands of distinct CDR3 sequences, around 15% occurring once; the ten biggest clones make up 25% to 30%. The specimen comprised PBMCs, mostly from graft donor cells, sampled 360 days after TCRalphabeta/CD19-depleted stem cell transplant. These receptors came from a boy under two years old who had a stem cell transplant for Wiskott-Aldrich syndrome, so the T cells may come from the graft donor.

The chain is built from TRBV11-1 and TRBJ2-2; TRBD2 agrees at 8 bases. The CDR3 runs to 18 residues. CDR1 is SGHAT and CDR2 is FQDESV in the germline V gene (reference sequence). V lost 3 bases to trimming and J lost 3 bases; unmatched junction nucleotides: 12. CDR3 nucleotides: TGTGCCAGCAGCTTTAGTAGGACTAGCCTTTATTACACCGGGGAGCTGTTTTTT. This translates into CASSFSRTSLYYTGELFF.

The chain employs TRBV20-1 and TRBJ2-7; maybe TRBD2 (5 bases). The germline CDR1 and CDR2 sequences are DFQATT and SNEGSKA (reference sequence). The V end lost 0 bases, the J end lost 3 bases, and 15 bases lay between the germline ends. The CDR3 consists of 15 residues. The CDR3 bases are TGCAGTGCTAGAGATCCTCGACTACCAAACTACGAGCAGTACTTC. This gives the protein CSARDPRLPNYEQYF.

This clonotype came up many times. This chain connects TRBV7-2 to TRBJ2-5; D is possibly TRBD2 (6 bases). Per the germline V gene, CDR1 is SGHTA and CDR2 is FQGNSA. V was pared by 3 bases and J by 4 bases, with 12 bases between. There are 14 residues in the CDR3. CDR3: CASSFGGVGETQYF. Written as DNA, the CDR3 is TGTGCCAGCAGCTTCGGGGGAGTAGGAGAGACCCAGTACTTC.

There are many counts of this clonotype. This chain connects TRBV10-3 to TRBJ2-5; 7 nucleotides agree with TRBD1. Trimming cost V 6 bases and J 3 bases; bases outside gene matches: 4. The CDR3 spans 13 residues. CDR1 and CDR2 from the germline V gene are ENHRY and SYGVKD. The CDR3 spells CAIRTTGKETQYF. The CDR3 DNA sequence: TGTGCCATCAGGACGACAGGGAAAGAGACCCAGTACTTC.

The V gene is TRBV6-2 or TRBV6-3, the J gene TRBJ2-7; weak D call: TRBD1 (6 bases). This CDR3 comprises 18 residues. Germline assignment: CDR1 MNHEY and CDR2 SVGEGT. The germline V and J ends were trimmed by 0 bases and 3 bases, with 21 bases remaining between them. DNA of the CDR3: TGTGCCAGCAGTTACTCGATGCCCAACTCTGGGGGCCGCTACGAGCAGTACTTC. The encoded protein is CASSYSMPNSGGRYEQYF.

This sequence joins TRBV19 and TRBJ2-3; D is uncertain. This CDR3 is 14 amino acids long. Trimming pared 5 bases from V and 1 base from J, leaving 10 bases between. Looked up from germline, CDR1 is LNHDA and CDR2 is SQIVND (reference sequence). The chain's CDR3 is CASSSKLGTDTQYF. CDR3 DNA: TGTGCCAGTAGTTCTAAGTTGGGCACAGATACGCAGTATTTT.

This clonotype was picked up a small number of times. The chain recombines TRBV20-1 with TRBJ2-5; TRBD1 agrees at 11 bases. The CDR3 covers 14 residues. Germline values: CDR1 DFQATT, CDR2 SNEGSKA (reference sequence). Trimming at V came to 4 bases and at J to 5 bases, leaving 6 bases not matched to a gene. This CDR3 is CSATGQGADETQYF. The CDR3 coding sequence is TGCAGTGCTACCGGACAGGGGGCGGATGAGACCCAGTACTTC.